What follows are 5 T cell receptor beta chains derived from one specimen sequenced in a study of beta chain features in type 1 diabetes. The study reverse transcribed the entire isolated RNA, so it sequenced expressed TCRB transcripts. Sequencing used immunoSEQ multiplex PCR; TCRdb keeps in-frame clones, though not all of them. The data contain 900,000 or so clones, under 20% of them singletons. Sequencing input: naive CD4+ T cells from blood. These receptor sequences come from a woman between 18 and 30 years old in good health.

This chain connects TRBV7-2 to TRBJ2-5, with a possible D match to TRBD1 (5 bases). The CDR3 has 13 residues. CDR1 is SGHTA, CDR2 FQGNSA, per germline. V was shortened by 3 bases and J by 7 bases, with 12 bases between the two germline ends. This CDR3 is CASSLLPTGTQYF. The CDR3 nucleotides read TGTGCCAGCAGCTTGCTGCCAACAGGGACCCAGTACTTC.

This clone was picked up a small number of times. The chain employs TRBV28 and TRBJ1-2; 7 nucleotides line up with TRBD1. Germline loops: CDR1 MDHEN, CDR2 SYDVKM. V shed 6 bases, J shed 8 bases, and the junction held 9 bases outside the gene matches. This CDR3 is 13 amino acids long. The CDR3 reads CASSRNDRVGYTF. The CDR3 nucleotides are TGTGCCAGCAGCCGGAACGACAGGGTCGGCTACACCTTC.

Notes on this clone: The same CDR3 arises from other DNA sequences in this sample as well. The chain couples TRBV19 to TRBJ2-1, with TRBD2 matching 8 bases. This CDR3 comprises 13 residues. In germline, CDR1 is LNHDA, CDR2 SQIVND (reference sequence). V lost 4 bases to trimming and J lost 6 bases; unmatched junction nucleotides: 2. CDR3 residues: CASSRAGVNEQFF. The CDR3 bases are TGTGCCAGTAGTAGAGCGGGAGTCAATGAGCAGTTCTTC. The whole variable domain, filled in from reference TRBV19 and TRBJ2-1, reads DGGITQSPKYLFRKEGQNVTLSCEQNLNHDAMYWYRQDPGQGLRLIYYSQIVNDFQKGDIAEGYSVSREKKESFPLTVTSAQKNPTAFYLCASSRAGVNEQFFGPGTRLTVL.

Only a few counts were recorded for this clone. V and J are TRBV15 and TRBJ2-4, with TRBD2 matching 7 bases. Trimming at V came to 1 base and at J to 7 bases, leaving 7 bases not matched to a gene. There are 15 residues in the CDR3. Per germline, CDR1 LNHNV and CDR2 YYDKDF (reference sequence). The CDR3 DNA follows: TGTGCCACCAGCAGAGGGATAGCGGGTGGCAACATTCAGTACTTC. This gives the protein CATSRGIAGGNIQYF.

V is TRBV28 and J is TRBJ2-7, with D uncertain. The CDR3 runs 11 residues. V was clipped by 4 bases and J by 6 bases, with 7 bases between them. Germline loops: CDR1 MDHEN, CDR2 SYDVKM. The CDR3 nucleotides read TGTGCCAGCAGTTCACCGATCGAGCAGTACTTC. Its protein product is CASSSPIEQYF.